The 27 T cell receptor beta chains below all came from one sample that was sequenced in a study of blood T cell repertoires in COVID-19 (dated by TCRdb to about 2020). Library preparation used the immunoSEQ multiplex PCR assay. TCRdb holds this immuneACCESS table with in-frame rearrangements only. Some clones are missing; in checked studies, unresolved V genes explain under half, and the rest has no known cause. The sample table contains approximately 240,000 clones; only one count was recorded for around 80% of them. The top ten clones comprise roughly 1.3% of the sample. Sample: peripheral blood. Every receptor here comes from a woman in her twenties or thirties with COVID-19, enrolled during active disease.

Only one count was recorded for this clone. The CDR3 DNA reads as TGTGCCAGCAGCCTAGGGACTACCTACGAGCAGTACTTC. Translation gives CASSLGTTYEQYF. The rearrangement links TRBV11-2 to TRBJ2-7; TRBD2 matches at 7 bases. The V gene's germline CDR1 is SGHAT and CDR2 FQNNGV. Unmatched junction bases numbered 3, after V lost 5 bases and J lost 2 bases. The CDR3 runs to 13 residues.

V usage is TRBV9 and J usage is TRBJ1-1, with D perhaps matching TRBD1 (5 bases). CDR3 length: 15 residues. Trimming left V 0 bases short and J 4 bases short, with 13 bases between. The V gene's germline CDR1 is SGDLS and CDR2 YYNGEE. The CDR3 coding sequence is TGTGCCAGCAGCGTAGACCCTATACAGGTCACTGAAGCTTTCTTT. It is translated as CASSVDPIQVTEAFF. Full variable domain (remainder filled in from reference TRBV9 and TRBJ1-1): DSGVTQTPKHLITATGQRVTLRCSPRSGDLSVYWYQQSLDQGLQFLIQYYNGEERAKGNILERFSAQQFPDLHSELNLSSLELGDSALYFCASSVDPIQVTEAFFGQGTRLTVV.

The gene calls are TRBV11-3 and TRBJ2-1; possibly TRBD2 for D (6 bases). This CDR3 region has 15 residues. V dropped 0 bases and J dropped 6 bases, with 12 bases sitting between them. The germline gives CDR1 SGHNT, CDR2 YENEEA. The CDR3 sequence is CASSLDGGYSNEQFF. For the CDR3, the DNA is TGTGCCAGCAGCTTAGACGGAGGGTATAGCAATGAGCAGTTCTTC.

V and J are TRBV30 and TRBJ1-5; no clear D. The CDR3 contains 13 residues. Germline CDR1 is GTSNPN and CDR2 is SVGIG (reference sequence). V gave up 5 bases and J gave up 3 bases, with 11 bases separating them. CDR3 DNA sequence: TGTGCCTGGTCTATCGGACTCAATCAGCCCCAGCATTTT. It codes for CAWSIGLNQPQHF.

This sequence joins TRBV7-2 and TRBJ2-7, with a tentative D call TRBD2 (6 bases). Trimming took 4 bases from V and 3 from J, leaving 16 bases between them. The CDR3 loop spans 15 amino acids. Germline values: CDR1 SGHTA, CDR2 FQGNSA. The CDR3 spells CASSWGGFKLYEQYF. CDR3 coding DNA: TGTGCCAGCAGCTGGGGAGGTTTTAAACTCTACGAGCAGTACTTC.

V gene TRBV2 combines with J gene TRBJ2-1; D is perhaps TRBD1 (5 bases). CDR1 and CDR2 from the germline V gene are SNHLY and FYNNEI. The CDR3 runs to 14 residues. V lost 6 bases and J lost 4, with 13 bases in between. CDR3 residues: CASSERGGYNEQFF. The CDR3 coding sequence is TGTGCCAGCAGCGAAAGGGGTGGGTACAATGAGCAGTTCTTC.

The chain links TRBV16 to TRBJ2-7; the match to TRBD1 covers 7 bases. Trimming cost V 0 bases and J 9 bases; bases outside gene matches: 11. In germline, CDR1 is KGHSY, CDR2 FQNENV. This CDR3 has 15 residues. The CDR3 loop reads CASSQSEGAVHGQYF. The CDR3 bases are TGTGCCAGCAGCCAATCCGAGGGGGCCGTCCACGGGCAGTACTTC.

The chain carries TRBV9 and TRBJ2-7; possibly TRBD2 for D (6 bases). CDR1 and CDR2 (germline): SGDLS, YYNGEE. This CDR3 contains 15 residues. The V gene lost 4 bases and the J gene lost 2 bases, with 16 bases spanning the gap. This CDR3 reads CASSPSATEAYEQYF. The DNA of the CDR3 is TGTGCCAGCAGCCCTAGCGCGACAGAGGCCTACGAGCAGTACTTC.

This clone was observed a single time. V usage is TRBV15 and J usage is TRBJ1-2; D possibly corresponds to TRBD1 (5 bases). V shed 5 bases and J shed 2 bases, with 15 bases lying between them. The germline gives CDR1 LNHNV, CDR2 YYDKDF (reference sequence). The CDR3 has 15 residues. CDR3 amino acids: CATSPRRDANYGYTF. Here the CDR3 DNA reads TGTGCCACCAGCCCCCGCAGGGATGCGAACTATGGCTACACCTTC.

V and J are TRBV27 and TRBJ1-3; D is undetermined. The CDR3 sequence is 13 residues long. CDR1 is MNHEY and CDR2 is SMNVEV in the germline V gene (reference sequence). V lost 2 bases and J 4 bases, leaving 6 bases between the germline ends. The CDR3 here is CASSLTFGNTIYF. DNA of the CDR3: TGTGCCAGCAGTTTAACATTCGGAAACACCATATATTTT.

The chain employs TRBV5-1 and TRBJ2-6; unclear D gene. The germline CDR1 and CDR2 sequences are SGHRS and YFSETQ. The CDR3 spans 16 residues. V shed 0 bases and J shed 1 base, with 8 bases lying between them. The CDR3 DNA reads TGCGCCAGCAGCTTGGACAGCAATTCTGGGGCCAACGTCCTGACTTTC. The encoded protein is CASSLDSNSGANVLTF.

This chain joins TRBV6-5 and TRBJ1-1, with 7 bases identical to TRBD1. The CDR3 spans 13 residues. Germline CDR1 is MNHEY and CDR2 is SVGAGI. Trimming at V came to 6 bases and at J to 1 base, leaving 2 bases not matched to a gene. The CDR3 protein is CASRRQGNTEAFF. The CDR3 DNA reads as TGTGCCAGCAGGAGACAGGGGAACACTGAAGCTTTCTTT.

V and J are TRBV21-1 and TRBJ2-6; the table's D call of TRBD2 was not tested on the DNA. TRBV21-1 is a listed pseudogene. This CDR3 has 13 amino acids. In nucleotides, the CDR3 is TGTGCCCGGTTCCGCTCTGGGGCCAACGTCCTGACTTTC. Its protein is CARFRSGANVLTF.

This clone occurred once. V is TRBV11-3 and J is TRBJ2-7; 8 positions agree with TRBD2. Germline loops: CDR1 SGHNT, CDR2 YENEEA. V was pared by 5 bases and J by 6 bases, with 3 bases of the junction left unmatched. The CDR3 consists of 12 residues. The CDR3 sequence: CASSRGGREQYF. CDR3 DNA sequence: TGTGCCAGCAGCCGGGGGGGGCGCGAGCAGTACTTC. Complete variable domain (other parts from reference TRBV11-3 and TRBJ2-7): EAGVVQSPRYKIIEKKQPVAFWCNPISGHNTLYWYLQNLGQGPELLIRYENEEAVDDSQLPKDRFSAERLKGVDSTLKIQPAELGDSAVYLCASSRGGREQYFGPGTRLTVT.

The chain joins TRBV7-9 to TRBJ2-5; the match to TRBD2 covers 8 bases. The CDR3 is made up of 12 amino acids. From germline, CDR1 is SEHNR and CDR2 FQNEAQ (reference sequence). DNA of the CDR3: TGTGCTAACGGGGGGGTCGGGGAGACCCAGTACTTC. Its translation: CANGGVGETQYF.

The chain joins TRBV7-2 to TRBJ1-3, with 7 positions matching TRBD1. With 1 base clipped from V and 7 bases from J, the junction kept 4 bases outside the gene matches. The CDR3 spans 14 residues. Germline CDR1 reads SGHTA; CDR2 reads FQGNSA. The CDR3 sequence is CASSLGDSGNTIYF. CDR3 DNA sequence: TGTGCCAGCAGCTTAGGGGACAGCGGGAACACCATATATTTT.

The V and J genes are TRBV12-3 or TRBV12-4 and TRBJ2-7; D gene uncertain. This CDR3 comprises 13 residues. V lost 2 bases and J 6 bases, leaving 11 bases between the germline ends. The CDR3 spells CASSLNLVVEQYF. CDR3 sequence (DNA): TGTGCCAGCAGTTTAAACCTAGTTGTCGAGCAGTACTTC.

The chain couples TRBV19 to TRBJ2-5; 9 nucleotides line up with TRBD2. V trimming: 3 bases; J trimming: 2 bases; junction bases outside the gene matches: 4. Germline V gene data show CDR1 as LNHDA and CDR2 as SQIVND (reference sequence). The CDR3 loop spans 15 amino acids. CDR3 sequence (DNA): TGTGCCAGTAGTATCTGGCGGGGGGGACAAGAGACCCAGTACTTC. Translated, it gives CASSIWRGGQETQYF. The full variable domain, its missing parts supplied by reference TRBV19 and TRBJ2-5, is DGGITQSPKYLFRKEGQNVTLSCEQNLNHDAMYWYRQDPGQGLRLIYYSQIVNDFQKGDIAEGYSVSREKKESFPLTVTSAQKNPTAFYLCASSIWRGGQETQYFGPGTRLLVL.

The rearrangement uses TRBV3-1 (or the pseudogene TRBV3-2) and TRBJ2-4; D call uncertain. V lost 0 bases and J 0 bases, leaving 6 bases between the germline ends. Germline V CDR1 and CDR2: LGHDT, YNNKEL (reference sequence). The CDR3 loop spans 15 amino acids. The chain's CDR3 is CASSQDSRAKNIQYF. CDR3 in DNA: TGTGCCAGCAGCCAAGATTCGCGAGCCAAAAACATTCAGTACTTC.

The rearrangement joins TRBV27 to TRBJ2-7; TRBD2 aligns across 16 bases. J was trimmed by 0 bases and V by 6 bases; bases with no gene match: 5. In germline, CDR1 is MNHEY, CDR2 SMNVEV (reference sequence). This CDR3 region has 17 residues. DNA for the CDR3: TGTGCCAGCAGCACCGGGACTAGCGGGAGGGGCTCCTACGAGCAGTACTTC. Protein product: CASSTGTSGRGSYEQYF.

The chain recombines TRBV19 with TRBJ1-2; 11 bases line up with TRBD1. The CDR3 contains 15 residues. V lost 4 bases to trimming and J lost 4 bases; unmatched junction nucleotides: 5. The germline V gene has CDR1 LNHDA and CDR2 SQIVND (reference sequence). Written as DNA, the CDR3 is TGTGCCAGTAGTACCGAGGGACAGGGGGTCTATGGCTACACCTTC. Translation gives CASSTEGQGVYGYTF.

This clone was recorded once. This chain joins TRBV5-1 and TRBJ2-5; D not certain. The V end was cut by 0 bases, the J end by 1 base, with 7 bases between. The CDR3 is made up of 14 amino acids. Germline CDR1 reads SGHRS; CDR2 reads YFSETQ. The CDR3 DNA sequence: TGCGCCAGCAGCTTGGGGCAAATCCAAGAGACCCAGTACTTC. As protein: CASSLGQIQETQYF. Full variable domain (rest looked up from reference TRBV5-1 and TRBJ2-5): KAGVTQTPRYLIKTRGQQVTLSCSPISGHRSVSWYQQTPGQGLQFLFEYFSETQRNKGNFPGRFSGRQFSNSRSEMNVSTLELGDSALYLCASSLGQIQETQYFGPGTRLLVL.

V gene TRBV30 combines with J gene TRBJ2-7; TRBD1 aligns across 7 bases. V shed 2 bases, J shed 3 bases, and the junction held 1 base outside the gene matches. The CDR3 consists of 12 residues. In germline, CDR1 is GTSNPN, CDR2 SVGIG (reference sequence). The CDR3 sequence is CAWSPGGYEQYF. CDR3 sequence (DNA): TGTGCCTGGAGTCCAGGGGGCTACGAGCAGTACTTC.

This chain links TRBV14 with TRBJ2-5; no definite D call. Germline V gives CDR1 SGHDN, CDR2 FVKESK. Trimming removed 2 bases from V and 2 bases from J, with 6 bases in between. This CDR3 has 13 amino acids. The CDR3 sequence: CASSQTQQETQYF. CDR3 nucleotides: TGTGCCAGCAGCCAAACTCAACAAGAGACCCAGTACTTC.

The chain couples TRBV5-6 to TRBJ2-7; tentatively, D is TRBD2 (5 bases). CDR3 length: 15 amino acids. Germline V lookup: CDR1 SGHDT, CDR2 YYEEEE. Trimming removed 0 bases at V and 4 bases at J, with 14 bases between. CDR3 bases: TGTGCCAGCAGCTTGGCGCTTCGCGGGTTATACGAGCAGTACTTC. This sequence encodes CASSLALRGLYEQYF.

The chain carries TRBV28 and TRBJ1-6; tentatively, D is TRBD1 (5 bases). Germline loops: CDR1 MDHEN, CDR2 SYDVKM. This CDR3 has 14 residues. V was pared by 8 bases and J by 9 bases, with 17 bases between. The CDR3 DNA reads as TGTGCCAGCGCAATTCGGGGGGTAGCTTCACCCCTCCACTTT. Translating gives CASAIRGVASPLHF.

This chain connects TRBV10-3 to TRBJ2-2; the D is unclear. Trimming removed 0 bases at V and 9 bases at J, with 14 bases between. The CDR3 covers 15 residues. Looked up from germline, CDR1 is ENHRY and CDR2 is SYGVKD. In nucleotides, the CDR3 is TGTGCCATCAGTGAGTCGAACTCCCGAATTCGGGAGCTGTTTTTT. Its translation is CAISESNSRIRELFF.